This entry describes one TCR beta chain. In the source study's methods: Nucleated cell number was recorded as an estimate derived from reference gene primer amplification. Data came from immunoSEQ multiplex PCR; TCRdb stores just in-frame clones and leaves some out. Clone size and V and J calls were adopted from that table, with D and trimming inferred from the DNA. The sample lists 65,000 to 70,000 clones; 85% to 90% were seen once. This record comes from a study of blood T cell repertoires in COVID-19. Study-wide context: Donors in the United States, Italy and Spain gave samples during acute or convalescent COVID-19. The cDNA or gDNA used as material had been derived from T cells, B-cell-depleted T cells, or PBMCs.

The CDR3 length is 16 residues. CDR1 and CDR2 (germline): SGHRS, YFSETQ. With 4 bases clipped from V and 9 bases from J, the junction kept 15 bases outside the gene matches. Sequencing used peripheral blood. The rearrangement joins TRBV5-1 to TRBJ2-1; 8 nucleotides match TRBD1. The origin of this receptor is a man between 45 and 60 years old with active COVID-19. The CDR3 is CASSSNTGGSEAEQFF. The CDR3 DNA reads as TGCGCCAGCAGCAGTAATACAGGGGGTTCCGAGGCTGAGCAGTTCTTC.